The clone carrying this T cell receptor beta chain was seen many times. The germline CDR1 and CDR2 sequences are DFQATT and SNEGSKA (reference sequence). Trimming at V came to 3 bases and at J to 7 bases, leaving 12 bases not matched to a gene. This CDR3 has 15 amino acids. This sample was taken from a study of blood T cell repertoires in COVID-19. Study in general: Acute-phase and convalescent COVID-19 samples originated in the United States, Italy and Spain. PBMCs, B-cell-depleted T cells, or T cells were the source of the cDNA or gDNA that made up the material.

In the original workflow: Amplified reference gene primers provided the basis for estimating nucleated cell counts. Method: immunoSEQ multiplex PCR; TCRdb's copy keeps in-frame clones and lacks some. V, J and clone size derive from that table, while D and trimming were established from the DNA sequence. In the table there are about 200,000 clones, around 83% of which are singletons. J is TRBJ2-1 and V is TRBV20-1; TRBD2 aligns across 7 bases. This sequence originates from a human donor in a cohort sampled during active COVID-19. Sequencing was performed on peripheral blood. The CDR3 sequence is CSASHRLAGDNEQFF. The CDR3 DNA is TGCAGTGCTAGTCACCGACTTGCGGGAGATAATGAGCAGTTCTTC.